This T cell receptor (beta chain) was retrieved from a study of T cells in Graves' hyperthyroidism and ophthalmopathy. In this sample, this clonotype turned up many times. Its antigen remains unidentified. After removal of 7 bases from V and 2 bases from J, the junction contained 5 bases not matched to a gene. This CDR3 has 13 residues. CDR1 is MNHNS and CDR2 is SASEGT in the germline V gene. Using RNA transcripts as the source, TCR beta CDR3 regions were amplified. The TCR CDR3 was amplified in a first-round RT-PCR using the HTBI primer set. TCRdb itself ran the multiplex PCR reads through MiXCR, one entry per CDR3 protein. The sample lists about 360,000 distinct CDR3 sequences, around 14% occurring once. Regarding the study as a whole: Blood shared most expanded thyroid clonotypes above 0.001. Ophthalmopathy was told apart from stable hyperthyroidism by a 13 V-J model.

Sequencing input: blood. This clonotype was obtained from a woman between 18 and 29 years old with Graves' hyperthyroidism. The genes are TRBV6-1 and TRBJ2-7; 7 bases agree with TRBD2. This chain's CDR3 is CASNPGGTYEQYF. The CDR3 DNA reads TGTGCCAGCAATCCGGGGGGAACCTACGAGCAGTACTTC.